The 17 T cell receptor beta chains below all came from one sample that was sequenced in a study of shared clonotypes between healthy human individuals. Data came from immunoSEQ multiplex PCR; TCRdb stores just in-frame clones and leaves some out. The sample yields fewer than 850,000 clones, about 92% seen once. Specimen: memory CD8+ T cells from PBMCs. The sample's subset: CD45RO+ cells pooled with CCR7-negative TemRA cells. These receptors were collected from a man between 18 and 29 years old in good health. Some clones in this sample may be carry-over from other donors' samples.

The chain links TRBV11-3 to TRBJ2-3; 12 nucleotides align to TRBD2. This CDR3 spans 18 amino acids. Germline V CDR1 and CDR2: SGHNT, YENEEA. V shed 6 bases, J shed 4 bases, and the junction held 14 bases outside the gene matches. The CDR3 loop reads CASRQIRLAGVKADTQYF. CDR3 coding DNA: TGTGCCAGCAGACAAATCCGACTAGCGGGAGTGAAGGCAGATACGCAGTATTTT.

The chain links TRBV6-1 to TRBJ2-6; D is unclear. V was shortened by 1 base and J by 0 bases, with 4 bases between the two germline ends. This CDR3 contains 15 residues. The germline CDR1 and CDR2 sequences are MNHNS and SASEGT. The CDR3 loop reads CASSEGDSGANVLTF. CDR3 coding DNA: TGTGCCAGCAGTGAAGGCGACTCTGGGGCCAACGTCCTGACTTTC.

The V gene is TRBV5-4, the J gene TRBJ1-2; D ambiguous. The CDR3 length is 15 residues. Germline V gene data show CDR1 as SGHNT and CDR2 as YYREEE (reference sequence). V was trimmed by 2 bases and J by 0 bases, leaving 11 bases between them. The CDR3: CASSFKRETNYGYTF. Written as DNA, the CDR3 is TGTGCCAGCAGCTTCAAGAGAGAGACTAACTATGGCTACACCTTC.

The chain uses TRBV7-7 and TRBJ2-1, with 10 nucleotides matching TRBD1. The V and J ends lost 4 bases and 5 bases, in that order; junction bases with no gene match: 8. Per germline, CDR1 SSHAT and CDR2 FNYEAQ (reference sequence). The CDR3 is made up of 16 amino acids. The CDR3 region has the DNA TGTGCCAGCAGCTCGCACGACAGGGGGCCTCACAATGAGCAGTTCTTC. Protein product: CASSSHDRGPHNEQFF.

This clone was found once. The chain is built from TRBV27 and TRBJ2-3; 13 nucleotides match TRBD2. The germline V gene encodes CDR1 MNHEY and CDR2 SMNVEV (reference sequence). V was clipped by 6 bases and J by 1 base; unmatched bases: 16. This CDR3 is 20 amino acids long. CDR3 residues: CASSPSQTSGRARGTDTQYF. The CDR3, as DNA: TGTGCCAGCAGCCCCTCTCAAACTAGCGGGAGGGCCCGAGGCACAGATACGCAGTATTTT.

The chain employs TRBV6-1 and TRBJ2-7; 8 bases are a match to TRBD1. Germline CDR1 MNHNS, CDR2 SASEGT. The CDR3 is 15 residues long. J gave up 4 bases and V 9 bases, and 14 bases lay outside the gene matches. Written as DNA, the CDR3 is TGTGCCAGTAGGCTTGGGACAGGACTTCTTTACGAGCAGTACTTC. Protein: CASRLGTGLLYEQYF.

This clone came up once. V and J are TRBV28 and TRBJ2-2; 12 positions agree with TRBD2. J gave up 0 bases and V 4 bases, and 3 bases lay outside the gene matches. The CDR3 has 17 residues. Germline V CDR1 and CDR2: MDHEN, SYDVKM. In DNA, the CDR3 is TGTGCCAGCAGTTCATGGACTAGCGGGACGAACACCGGGGAGCTGTTTTTT. Encoded protein: CASSSWTSGTNTGELFF.

The J gene is TRBJ2-3, the V gene TRBV7-2; 7 bases line up with TRBD2. Per germline, CDR1 SGHTA and CDR2 FQGNSA. The CDR3 consists of 14 residues. Unmatched junction bases numbered 4, after V lost 3 bases and J lost 4 bases. The CDR3 nucleotides read TGTGCCAGCAGCTTCGGAGGGAGGGCAGATACGCAGTATTTT. This encodes CASSFGGRADTQYF.

This clone is a singleton in its sample. The chain links TRBV14 to TRBJ2-7; no reliable D call. With 1 base removed from V and 4 bases from J, the gap between germline ends came to 14 bases. CDR1 and CDR2 (germline): SGHDN, FVKESK. The CDR3 extends over 15 amino acids. CDR3 nucleotides: TGTGCCAGCAGCCAAGGCGACACCTACCTATACGAGCAGTACTTC. Protein: CASSQGDTYLYEQYF.

CDR3 amino acids: CASSLVPGGADQPQHF. CDR3 DNA: TGTGCCAGCAGCTTAGTGCCAGGGGGCGCGGATCAGCCCCAGCATTTT. The chain has TRBV7-9 and TRBJ1-5; 8 bases fit TRBD1. Germline trimming cut 1 base from V and 5 bases from J; bases unmatched to any gene: 7. The V gene's germline CDR1 is SEHNR and CDR2 FQNEAQ (reference sequence). The CDR3 loop spans 16 amino acids.

The chain has TRBV4-2 and TRBJ2-1, with 16 positions matching TRBD2. CDR3 length: 18 residues. V trimming: 2 bases; J trimming: 7 bases; junction bases outside the gene matches: 8. The germline CDR1 and CDR2 sequences are LGHNA and YNFKEQ. This chain's CDR3 is CASSQIPGTSGRENEQFF. CDR3 DNA: TGTGCCAGCAGCCAAATACCTGGGACTAGCGGGAGGGAAAATGAGCAGTTCTTC.

This chain links TRBV29-1 with TRBJ2-5, with 8 bases identical to TRBD2. The J call may be incorrect, as the DNA end agrees better with TRBJ2-7. The CDR3 covers 15 residues. Germline assignment: CDR1 SQVTM and CDR2 ANQGSEA. CDR3 bases: TGCAGCGTTGAAGTTAGCGGGACAACGGGTTACGAGCAGTACTTC. It specifies CSVEVSGTTGYEQYF.

The rearrangement links TRBV28 to TRBJ2-5; 7 bases agree with TRBD1. CDR1 and CDR2 (germline): MDHEN, SYDVKM. The ends lost 5 bases at V and 7 bases at J; junction bases unmatched: 10. The CDR3 runs 14 residues. CDR3 protein: CASSVQGEGGTQYF. DNA of the CDR3: TGTGCCAGCAGTGTTCAGGGGGAAGGAGGGACCCAGTACTTC.

The J gene is TRBJ2-7, the V gene TRBV19, with 7 positions matching TRBD1. Germline V gene data show CDR1 as LNHDA and CDR2 as SQIVND (reference sequence). Germline trimming cut 6 bases from V and 0 bases from J; bases unmatched to any gene: 2. The CDR3 loop spans 13 amino acids. The CDR3 DNA is TGTGCCAGTAGGGACAGGAGCTCCTACGAGCAGTACTTC. This codes for CASRDRSSYEQYF.

The chain carries TRBV23-1 and TRBJ1-5; D is unresolved. TRBV23-1 is an open reading frame whose function is uncertain. Deletions cut 0 bases from V and 3 bases from J, with 9 bases between. The CDR3 totals 15 residues. The CDR3 DNA follows: TGCGCCAGCAGTCAATCGGGCGGACTCAATCAGCCCCAGCATTTT. It is translated as CASSQSGGLNQPQHF.

On this clone itself: This sample also contains other DNA sequences that code for the same CDR3. J is TRBJ2-7 and V is TRBV7-9; D gene ambiguous. V lost 1 base and J lost 6, with 4 bases in between. The CDR3 is made up of 11 amino acids. The germline gives CDR1 SEHNR, CDR2 FQNEAQ (reference sequence). The CDR3 region is CASSLGVEQYF. As DNA, the CDR3 is TGTGCCAGCAGCTTAGGCGTCGAGCAGTACTTC. Supplemented by reference TRBV7-9 and TRBJ2-7, the full variable domain reads DTGVSQNPRHKITKRGQNVTFRCDPISEHNRLYWYRQTLGQGPEFLTYFQNEAQLEKSRLLSDRFSAERPKGSFSTLEIQRTEQGDSAMYLCASSLGVEQYFGPGTRLTVT.

Concerning this clone: Other DNA sequences in the sample encode the same CDR3. CDR3 sequence: CASSFLRDSNQPQHF. The CDR3 bases are TGTGCCAGCAGTTTTCTGAGGGATAGCAATCAGCCCCAGCATTTT. The chain recombines TRBV28 with TRBJ1-5; D remains unclear. Trimming pared 3 bases from V and 0 bases from J, leaving 9 bases between. The length of the CDR3 is 15 residues. Germline V gene lookup returns CDR1 MDHEN and CDR2 SYDVKM. Based on the CDR3 plus reference TRBV28 and TRBJ1-5, the full variable domain is DVKVTQSSRYLVKRTGEKVFLECVQDMDHENMFWYRQDPGLGLRLIYFSYDVKMKEKGDIPEGYSVSREKKERFSLILESASTNQTSMYLCASSFLRDSNQPQHFGDGTRLSIL.